This is a list of T cell receptor beta chains from one sample in a study of T cells in tumors after PD-1 blockade. The method was immunoSEQ multiplex PCR; TCRdb's version includes in-frame clones alone and lacks a portion of them. The table has about 3,800 clones, roughly 60% seen once. The material sequenced was tumor tissue, taken after anti-PD-1 treatment. Receptor source: a human donor with cutaneous squamous cell carcinoma. CDR3s include the opening cysteine and the closing phenylalanine or tryptophan. Fields, in order: J gene, D gene, clone size, V gene, CDR3 DNA, CDR3 protein. D genes are given only for firm matches. Rows may omit the clone size; those that give it use once, few, many or a size class.

j_call: TRBJ2-7; d_call: -; clone_size: -; v_call: TRBV5-1; cdr3_nt: TGCGCCAGCAGCTTGGAACTTATTTACGAGCAGTACTTC; cdr3_aa: CASSLELIYEQYF
j_call: TRBJ2-1; d_call: TRBD1; clone_size: -; v_call: TRBV24-1; cdr3_nt: TGTGCCACCAGTGATTCCGGGACAGGGAAGTTCTTC; cdr3_aa: CATSDSGTGKFF
j_call: TRBJ2-7; d_call: TRBD1; clone_size: -; v_call: TRBV4-1; cdr3_nt: TGCGCCAGCAGCCGGTCATACGGACAGGACGCCTACGAGCAGTACTTC; cdr3_aa: CASSRSYGQDAYEQYF
j_call: TRBJ2-7; d_call: -; clone_size: -; v_call: TRBV29-1; cdr3_nt: TGCAGCGTTGATGGGCAGGGGTTTTCCTACGAGCAGTACTTC; cdr3_aa: CSVDGQGFSYEQYF
j_call: TRBJ1-1; d_call: -; clone_size: -; v_call: TRBV19; cdr3_nt: TGTGCCAGTAGTATGGGCAAAGCTTTCTTT; cdr3_aa: CASSMGKAFF
j_call: TRBJ1-3; d_call: -; clone_size: -; v_call: TRBV10-3; cdr3_nt: TGTGCCATCAGTGCTGGGCCTGGAAACACCATATATTTT; cdr3_aa: CAISAGPGNTIYF
j_call: TRBJ2-3; d_call: TRBD2; clone_size: -; v_call: TRBV19; cdr3_nt: TGTGCCAGTAGTTCAAGCCGGGGGGGCTTCACAGATACGCAGTATTTT; cdr3_aa: CASSSSRGGFTDTQYF
j_call: TRBJ2-7; d_call: -; clone_size: -; v_call: TRBV5-6; cdr3_nt: TGTGCCAGCAGCTTCGGGCAGGGGAGGGACGAGCAGTACTTC; cdr3_aa: CASSFGQGRDEQYF
j_call: TRBJ2-7; d_call: -; clone_size: few; v_call: TRBV7-6; cdr3_nt: TGTGCCAGCAGCCCCCGCGGGAATCCCTACGAGCAGTACTTC; cdr3_aa: CASSPRGNPYEQYF
j_call: TRBJ2-5; d_call: -; clone_size: -; v_call: TRBV4-1; cdr3_nt: TGCGCCAGCAGCCAAGATCGGCAGGCTCGCAAGACCCAGTACTTC; cdr3_aa: CASSQDRQARKTQYF
j_call: TRBJ2-1; d_call: TRBD2; clone_size: -; v_call: TRBV18; cdr3_nt: TGTGCCAGCTCACCCGGGCGGGGGAAAATACCCTCCTACAATGAGCAGTTCTTC; cdr3_aa: CASSPGRGKIPSYNEQFF
j_call: TRBJ2-1; d_call: -; clone_size: -; v_call: TRBV19; cdr3_nt: TGTGCCAGTAGTATTTCGGGCCCGAGCTCCTACAATGAGCAGTTCTTC; cdr3_aa: CASSISGPSSYNEQFF
j_call: TRBJ1-3; d_call: -; clone_size: -; v_call: TRBV2; cdr3_nt: TGTGCCGTCCGACGTTCAGACTCTGGAAACACCATATATTTT; cdr3_aa: CAVRRSDSGNTIYF
j_call: TRBJ2-2; d_call: TRBD2; clone_size: few; v_call: TRBV5-8; cdr3_nt: TGTGCCAGCAGCTTCCGGGGGGGGTCCGGGGAGCTGTTTTTT; cdr3_aa: CASSFRGGSGELFF
j_call: TRBJ1-1; d_call: TRBD1; clone_size: once; v_call: TRBV5-6; cdr3_nt: TGTGCCAGCAGCCCTTGGGACAGGGGGAACACTGAAGCTTTCTTT; cdr3_aa: CASSPWDRGNTEAFF
j_call: TRBJ2-2; d_call: -; clone_size: once; v_call: TRBV5-4; cdr3_nt: TGTGCCAGCAGCTTGCCTCGGTCGAACACCGGGGAGCTGTTTTTT; cdr3_aa: CASSLPRSNTGELFF
j_call: TRBJ2-4; d_call: -; clone_size: -; v_call: TRBV6-5; cdr3_nt: TGTGCCAGCAGGGGGAAGGGAGTAGCCAAAAACATTCAGTACTTC; cdr3_aa: CASRGKGVAKNIQYF
j_call: TRBJ2-5; d_call: -; clone_size: few; v_call: TRBV18; cdr3_nt: TGTGCCAGCTCTCCGCGGCCTTCAGGAACTCCGCAAGAGACCCAGTACTTC; cdr3_aa: CASSPRPSGTPQETQYF
j_call: TRBJ2-1; d_call: -; clone_size: -; v_call: TRBV5-1; cdr3_nt: TGCGCCAGCAGCCTGAGGACAGCCCCCAATGAGCAGTTCTTC; cdr3_aa: CASSLRTAPNEQFF
j_call: TRBJ2-5; d_call: TRBD2; clone_size: -; v_call: TRBV2; cdr3_nt: TGTGCCAGCAGGGGGCAAGCGGGGGGGCCCAAGACCCAGTACTTC; cdr3_aa: CASRGQAGGPKTQYF
j_call: TRBJ2-7; d_call: -; clone_size: few; v_call: TRBV14; cdr3_nt: TGTGCCAGCAGCCAAGTTCCCGGGGTCGCCTACGAGCAGTACTTC; cdr3_aa: CASSQVPGVAYEQYF
j_call: TRBJ2-5; d_call: TRBD1; clone_size: few; v_call: TRBV29-1; cdr3_nt: TGCAGCGCAACGACAGGACAGGACCAGTACTTC; cdr3_aa: CSATTGQDQYF
j_call: TRBJ1-6; d_call: TRBD1; clone_size: once; v_call: TRBV11-2; cdr3_nt: TGTGCCAGCAGCCACCCGGGACAGGCCCAATATTTTTCACCCCTCCACTTT; cdr3_aa: CASSHPGQAQYFSPLHF
j_call: TRBJ1-1; d_call: -; clone_size: -; v_call: TRBV4-2; cdr3_nt: TGTGCCAGCAGCCAAGATAGCACTGAAGCTTTCTTT; cdr3_aa: CASSQDSTEAFF
j_call: TRBJ1-2; d_call: -; clone_size: few; v_call: TRBV7-9; cdr3_nt: TGTGCCAGCAGCTTAGTTTCGACGGTGAACTATGGCTACACCTTC; cdr3_aa: CASSLVSTVNYGYTF
j_call: TRBJ1-4; d_call: TRBD1; clone_size: few; v_call: TRBV25-1; cdr3_nt: TGTGCCAGCAGTCGGACAGGGGCAACTAATGAAAAACTGTTTTTT; cdr3_aa: CASSRTGATNEKLFF
j_call: TRBJ2-5; d_call: -; clone_size: -; v_call: TRBV15; cdr3_nt: TGTGCCACCAGCAGCGACTTACCCCAAGAGACCCAGTACTTC; cdr3_aa: CATSSDLPQETQYF
j_call: TRBJ2-7; d_call: -; clone_size: -; v_call: TRBV6-1; cdr3_nt: TGTGCCAGCAGTGAAGCGGCAGGAGCTTACGCGGAGCAGTACTTC; cdr3_aa: CASSEAAGAYAEQYF
j_call: TRBJ1-6; d_call: -; clone_size: once; v_call: TRBV18; cdr3_nt: TGTGCCAGCTCAATAAATACCCCGGGACAAAATTCACCCCTCCACTTT; cdr3_aa: CASSINTPGQNSPLHF
j_call: TRBJ2-1; d_call: -; clone_size: -; v_call: TRBV29-1; cdr3_nt: TGCAGCGTCAACAGACAGGAGAGCAATGAGCAGTTCTTC; cdr3_aa: CSVNRQESNEQFF
j_call: TRBJ2-7; d_call: -; clone_size: -; v_call: TRBV29-1; cdr3_nt: TGCAGCGTTCTTAACCCCCAGGGGGGAGACGGAGGGGGATCCTACGAGCAGTACTTC; cdr3_aa: CSVLNPQGGDGGGSYEQYF
j_call: TRBJ2-1; d_call: TRBD2; clone_size: -; v_call: TRBV5-6; cdr3_nt: TGTGCCAGCAGCCCTATCGGAGCGGGGACCTACAATGAGCAGTTCTTC; cdr3_aa: CASSPIGAGTYNEQFF
j_call: TRBJ2-7; d_call: TRBD1; clone_size: -; v_call: TRBV13; cdr3_nt: TGTGCCAGCAGCTCCCCCCCCGACAGGGGCGAGCAGTACTTC; cdr3_aa: CASSSPPDRGEQYF
j_call: TRBJ2-1; d_call: TRBD2; clone_size: -; v_call: TRBV5-1; cdr3_nt: TGCGCCAGCAGCTTCGGGAGCGGGGGGTACAATGAGCAGTTCTTC; cdr3_aa: CASSFGSGGYNEQFF
j_call: TRBJ2-1; d_call: -; clone_size: -; v_call: TRBV30; cdr3_nt: TGTGCCTGGAAACGAACCGGGGTTAGCCCCCTGGAGCAGTTCTTC; cdr3_aa: CAWKRTGVSPLEQFF
j_call: TRBJ1-2; d_call: -; clone_size: -; v_call: TRBV6-1; cdr3_nt: TGTGCCAGCAGTGAAACACAGGGTTTCGGTGGCTACACCTTC; cdr3_aa: CASSETQGFGGYTF
j_call: TRBJ2-1; d_call: -; clone_size: few; v_call: TRBV20-1; cdr3_nt: TGCAGCTTGAATGAGCAGTTCTTC; cdr3_aa: CSLNEQFF
j_call: TRBJ1-2; d_call: -; clone_size: once; v_call: TRBV24-1; cdr3_nt: TGTGCCACCAGTGGTGGGTCTTATGGCTACACCTTC; cdr3_aa: CATSGGSYGYTF
j_call: TRBJ2-1; d_call: -; clone_size: few; v_call: TRBV2; cdr3_nt: TGTGCCAGCAGTTACGGGGGCAATGAGCAGTTCTTC; cdr3_aa: CASSYGGNEQFF
j_call: TRBJ2-1; d_call: -; clone_size: -; v_call: TRBV9; cdr3_nt: TGTGCCAGCAGCGTAGAGGGCGGAACCTACAATGAGCAGTTCTTC; cdr3_aa: CASSVEGGTYNEQFF
j_call: TRBJ2-4; d_call: -; clone_size: few; v_call: TRBV11-2; cdr3_nt: TGTGCCAGCAGCTTAAGATATGTAGGTGCAGGACTAGCCAAAAACATTCAGTACTTC; cdr3_aa: CASSLRYVGAGLAKNIQYF
j_call: TRBJ2-7; d_call: TRBD1; clone_size: -; v_call: TRBV18; cdr3_nt: TGTGCCAGCTCATATAGGGACAGACCCTACGAGCAGTACTTC; cdr3_aa: CASSYRDRPYEQYF
j_call: TRBJ2-4; d_call: -; clone_size: -; v_call: TRBV13; cdr3_nt: TGTGCCAGCAGCTCCTCTGGGGCAAACATTCAGTACTTC; cdr3_aa: CASSSSGANIQYF
j_call: TRBJ2-1; d_call: -; clone_size: -; v_call: TRBV6-5; cdr3_nt: TGTGCCAGCAGTCTGCTAGAAGACAATGAGCAGTTCTTC; cdr3_aa: CASSLLEDNEQFF
j_call: TRBJ1-4; d_call: -; clone_size: -; v_call: TRBV14; cdr3_nt: TGTGCCAGCAGCCGCCTGGGGGGGGAAAGTGAAAAACTGTTTTTT; cdr3_aa: CASSRLGGESEKLFF
j_call: TRBJ1-4; d_call: -; clone_size: few; v_call: TRBV15; cdr3_nt: TGTGCCACCAGCGCCAGTAGGGCTAATGAAAAACTGTTTTTT; cdr3_aa: CATSASRANEKLFF
j_call: TRBJ2-3; d_call: TRBD2; clone_size: -; v_call: TRBV5-5; cdr3_nt: TGTGCCAGCAGCCGGACTAGCGGCACAGATACGCAGTATTTT; cdr3_aa: CASSRTSGTDTQYF